These T cell receptor beta chains were read from a single sample in a study of Graves' ophthalmopathy and Graves' hyperthyroidism. Using its own MiXCR run on the multiplex PCR reads, TCRdb lists one record per CDR3 protein. The sample has about 740,000 distinct CDR3 sequences; about 44% are singletons. Sequencing was done on a sample of peripheral blood. The receptors here all came from an adult man with Graves' ophthalmopathy. Both conserved end residues are part of each CDR3. The D gene is left open where the match is weak. Some rows have no size entry. The others give once, few or many, or a class for an expanded clone.

-	TRBV19	TRBJ1-5	many	CARRPCDNQPQHF	TGTGCCCGTAGGCCCTGCGACAATCAGCCCCAGCATTTT
TRBD2	TRBV10-3	TRBJ2-7	-	CATSETTSGSVADEQYF	TGTGCCACCAGTGAGACGACTAGCGGGAGTGTTGCCGACGAGCAGTACTTC
-	TRBV5-6	TRBJ1-3	few	CASSLYRIQLSGNTIYF	TGTGCCAGCAGCTTGTATCGGATACAACTCTCTGGAAACACCATATATTTT
TRBD1	TRBV6-1	TRBJ2-7	-	CASREAGTGVYEQYF	TGTGCCAGCAGGGAGGCCGGGACAGGAGTATACGAGCAGTACTTC
TRBD1	TRBV7-2	TRBJ1-1	-	CASSYRDRGTEAFF	TGTGCCAGCAGCTACCGGGACAGGGGCACTGAAGCTTTCTTT
-	TRBV7-9	TRBJ1-2	many	CASVPGRQLFGGYTF	TGTGCCAGCGTCCCTGGACGGCAGTTGTTCGGTGGCTACACCTTC
-	TRBV10-3	TRBJ1-4	many	CAISVGATGEKLFF	TGTGCCATCAGTGTGGGCGCAACTGGTGAAAAACTGTTTTTT
-	TRBV25-1	TRBJ2-6	-	CASSEGDSGANVLTF	TGTGCCAGCAGTGAAGGAGACTCTGGGGCCAACGTCCTGACTTTC
-	TRBV7-9	TRBJ2-7	few	CASSPGERGTEQYF	TGTGCCAGCAGCCCTGGGGAGAGGGGGACTGAGCAGTACTTC
-	TRBV5-1	TRBJ1-6	-	CASSALVGQKSLNSPLHF	TGCGCCAGCAGCGCCCTGGTCGGACAGAAGAGCTTGAATTCACCCCTCCACTTT
-	TRBV14	TRBJ1-6	-	CASRAGVDNSPLHF	TGTGCCAGCAGAGCCGGCGTCGATAATTCACCCCTCCACTTT
-	TRBV19	TRBJ2-3	-	CASRKGTTDTQYF	TGTGCCAGTAGAAAGGGGACTACAGATACGCAGTATTTT
TRBD1	TRBV10-3	TRBJ2-7	few	CAISPKAGTGSYEQYF	TGTGCCATCAGTCCGAAGGCCGGGACAGGCTCCTACGAGCAGTACTTC
TRBD1	TRBV25-1	TRBJ1-3	-	CASSQDETGENTIYF	TGTGCCAGCAGCCAAGATGAGACAGGGGAAAACACCATATATTTT
-	TRBV25-1	TRBJ1-1	many	CASSEYRGADSAKAFF	TGTGCCAGCAGTGAATATCGGGGGGCGGATTCGGCAAAAGCTTTCTTT
-	TRBV19	TRBJ1-5	once	CASHGGQGSNQPQHF	TGTGCCTCTCACGGGGGGCAGGGAAGCAATCAGCCCCAGCATTTT
-	TRBV12-3/TRBV12-4	TRBJ1-6	few	CASSLEVGRPNSPLHF	TGTGCCAGCAGTTTAGAAGTCGGCAGACCAAATTCACCCCTCCACTTT
-	TRBV7-8	TRBJ1-2	many	CASSLAEQNYGYTF	TGTGCCAGCAGCTTAGCCGAACAGAACTATGGCTACACCTTC
-	TRBV2	TRBJ1-1	-	CASWRMNTEAFF	TGTGCCAGCTGGCGAATGAACACTGAAGCTTTCTTT
TRBD1	TRBV19	TRBJ1-2	many	CASSEGTGGFYGYTF	TGTGCCAGTAGCGAAGGGACAGGGGGCTTCTATGGCTACACCTTC
-	TRBV12-3/TRBV12-4	TRBJ2-5	few	CASSFPGAGETQYF	TGTGCCAGCAGTTTTCCGGGGGCAGGGGAGACCCAGTACTTC
TRBD1	TRBV15	TRBJ2-7	-	CATSTQRQGIYEQYF	TGTGCCACCAGCACCCAGCGACAGGGGATCTACGAGCAGTACTTC
TRBD2	TRBV24-1	TRBJ2-6	many	CATSDSGTSAGANVLTF	TGTGCCACCAGTGATTCCGGGACTAGTGCTGGGGCCAACGTCCTGACTTTC
TRBD1	TRBV7-3	TRBJ1-1	once	CASSQEPGGGGTEAFF	TGTGCCAGCAGCCAAGAGCCAGGGGGCGGTGGGACTGAAGCTTTCTTT
-	TRBV4-3	TRBJ2-7	-	CASSQDLTGYEQYF	TGCGCCAGCAGCCAAGATCTTACCGGCTACGAGCAGTACTTC
-	TRBV5-1	TRBJ2-7	-	CASSRSTGTGSYEQYF	TGCGCCAGCAGCCGCTCAACCGGGACGGGGAGCTACGAGCAGTACTTC
-	TRBV5-1	TRBJ2-5	few	CASSLYGTTIQETQYF	TGCGCCAGCAGCTTGTATGGGACAACAATCCAAGAGACCCAGTACTTC
-	TRBV12-3/TRBV12-4	TRBJ2-7	few	CASSLAVGPYEQYF	TGTGCCAGCAGTTTAGCGGTGGGCCCCTACGAGCAGTACTTC
-	TRBV27	TRBJ2-7	-	CASSPSGDSAYEQYF	TGTGCCAGCAGTCCATCGGGGGACAGCGCCTACGAGCAGTACTTC
TRBD1	TRBV7-2	TRBJ2-6	few	CASDPGQGASGANVLTF	TGTGCCAGTGACCCGGGACAGGGGGCAAGTGGGGCCAACGTCCTGACTTTC
-	TRBV10-1	TRBJ2-7	-	CASSPQTRDTYYEQYF	TGTGCCAGCTCACCGCAAACCAGGGATACATACTACGAGCAGTACTTC
TRBD2	TRBV11-1	TRBJ2-7	-	CASSQYGGSYEQYF	TGCGCCAGCAGCCAATACGGGGGGTCCTACGAGCAGTACTTC
-	TRBV28	TRBJ2-5	few	CASQTPGEETQYF	TGTGCCAGCCAAACCCCGGGCGAGGAGACCCAGTACTTC
-	TRBV29-1	TRBJ2-7	-	CSLAGHAYEQYF	TGCAGCTTAGCAGGGCATGCCTACGAGCAGTACTTC
TRBD2	TRBV20-1	TRBJ2-6	-	CSARIPSGSSGANVLTF	TGCAGTGCTAGAATCCCTAGCGGGAGTTCTGGGGCCAACGTCCTGACTTTC
TRBD1	TRBV7-6	TRBJ2-7	many	CASSVKQGASYEQYF	TGTGCCAGCAGCGTTAAACAGGGGGCCTCCTACGAGCAGTACTTC
-	TRBV12-3/TRBV12-4	TRBJ2-7	many	CASGPASGPDEQYF	TGTGCCAGCGGACCGGCTTCAGGGCCCGACGAGCAGTACTTC